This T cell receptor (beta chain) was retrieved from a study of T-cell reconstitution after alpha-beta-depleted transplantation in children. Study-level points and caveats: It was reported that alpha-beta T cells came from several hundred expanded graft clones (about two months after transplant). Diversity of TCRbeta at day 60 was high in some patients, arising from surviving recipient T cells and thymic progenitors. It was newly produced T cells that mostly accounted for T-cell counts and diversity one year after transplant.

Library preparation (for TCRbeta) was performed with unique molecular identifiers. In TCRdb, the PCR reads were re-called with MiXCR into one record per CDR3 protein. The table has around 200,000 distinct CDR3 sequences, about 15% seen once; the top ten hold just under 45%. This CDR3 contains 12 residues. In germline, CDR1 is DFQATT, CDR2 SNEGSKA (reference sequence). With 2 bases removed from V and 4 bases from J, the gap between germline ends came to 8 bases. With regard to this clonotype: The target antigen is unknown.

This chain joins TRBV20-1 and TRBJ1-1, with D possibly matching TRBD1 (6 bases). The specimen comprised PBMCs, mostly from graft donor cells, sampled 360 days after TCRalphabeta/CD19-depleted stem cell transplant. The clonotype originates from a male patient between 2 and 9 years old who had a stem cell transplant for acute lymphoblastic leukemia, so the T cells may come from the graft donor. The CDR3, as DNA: TGCAGTGCTAGAATGGGGGCCACTGAAGCTTTCTTT. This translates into CSARMGATEAFF.